This entry describes one TCR beta chain. Its target is not known. TCRdb's table, derived via immunoSEQ multiplex PCR, lists solely in-frame clones and lacks some. The repertoire holds thousands of clones, with approximately 60% as singletons. The data were taken from a study of tumor-infiltrating lymphocytes in localized non-small cell lung cancer. Study-wide background: Patients included smokers and never-smokers with various histologies, some sampled after neoadjuvant chemotherapy. Resected tumor was paired with non-adjacent uninvolved lung from the same patient.

Whole-study findings and limits: Only some patients had TCR sequencing, depending on available tissue. TCRbeta sequencing showed higher T cell infiltration in tumors than uninvolved lung.

Trimming stripped 0 bases from V and 2 bases from J, with 7 bases between. Germline CDR1 is MNHEY and CDR2 is SMNVEV (reference sequence). The CDR3 consists of 14 residues. Sequenced material: uninvolved lung tissue not adjacent to the tumor. The clonotype originates from a human donor with non-small cell lung cancer. This chain links TRBV27 with TRBJ1-1; D unclear. The CDR3 DNA reads as TGTGCCAGCAGTTTATCAGGGTCCAACACTGAAGCTTTCTTT. This codes for CASSLSGSNTEAFF.